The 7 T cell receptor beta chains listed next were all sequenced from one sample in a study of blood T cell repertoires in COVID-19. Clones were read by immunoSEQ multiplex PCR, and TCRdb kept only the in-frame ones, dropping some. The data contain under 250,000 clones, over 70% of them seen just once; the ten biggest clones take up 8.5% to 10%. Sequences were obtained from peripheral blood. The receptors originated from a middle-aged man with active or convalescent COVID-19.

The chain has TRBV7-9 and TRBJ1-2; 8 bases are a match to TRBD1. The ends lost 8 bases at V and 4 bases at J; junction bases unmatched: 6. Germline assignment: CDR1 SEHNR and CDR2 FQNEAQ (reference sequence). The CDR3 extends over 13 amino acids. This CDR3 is CASSYDRGYGYTF. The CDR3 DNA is TGTGCCAGCTCCTACGACAGGGGCTATGGCTACACCTTC. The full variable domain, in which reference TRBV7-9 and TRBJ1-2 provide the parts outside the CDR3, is DTGVSQNPRHKITKRGQNVTFRCDPISEHNRLYWYRQTLGQGPEFLTYFQNEAQLEKSRLLSDRFSAERPKGSFSTLEIQRTEQGDSAMYLCASSYDRGYGYTFGSGTRLTVV.

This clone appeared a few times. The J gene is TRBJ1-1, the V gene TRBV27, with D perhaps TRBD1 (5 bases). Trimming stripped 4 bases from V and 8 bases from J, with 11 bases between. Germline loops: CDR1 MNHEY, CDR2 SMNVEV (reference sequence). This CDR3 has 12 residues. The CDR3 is CASSSAGREAFF. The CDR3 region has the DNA TGTGCCAGCAGTTCCGCGGGGCGGGAAGCTTTCTTT.

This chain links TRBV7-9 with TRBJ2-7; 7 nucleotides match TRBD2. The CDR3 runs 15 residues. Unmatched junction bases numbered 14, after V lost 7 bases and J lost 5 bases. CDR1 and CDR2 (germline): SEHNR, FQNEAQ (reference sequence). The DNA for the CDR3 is TGTGCCAGCACCCCGTCGGGACTAACGGGCGACGAGCAGTACTTC. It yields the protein CASTPSGLTGDEQYF.

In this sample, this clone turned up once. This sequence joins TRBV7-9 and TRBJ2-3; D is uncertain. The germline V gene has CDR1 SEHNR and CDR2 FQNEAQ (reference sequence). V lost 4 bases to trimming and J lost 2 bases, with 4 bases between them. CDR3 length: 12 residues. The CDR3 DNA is TGTGCCAGCAGCTCAAACACAGATACGCAGTATTTT. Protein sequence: CASSSNTDTQYF.

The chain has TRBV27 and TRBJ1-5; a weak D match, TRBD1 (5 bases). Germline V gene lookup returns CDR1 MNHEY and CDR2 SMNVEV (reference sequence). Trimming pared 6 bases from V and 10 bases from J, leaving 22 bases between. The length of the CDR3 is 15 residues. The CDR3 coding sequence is TGTGCCAGCAGGCCCGGGGAGGGGCACGCTGAACCCCAGCATTTT. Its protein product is CASRPGEGHAEPQHF.

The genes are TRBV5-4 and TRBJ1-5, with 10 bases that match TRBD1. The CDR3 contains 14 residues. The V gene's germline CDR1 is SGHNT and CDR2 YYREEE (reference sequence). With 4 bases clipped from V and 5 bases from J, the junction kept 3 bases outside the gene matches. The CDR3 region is CASSPGTGDQPQHF. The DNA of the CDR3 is TGTGCCAGCAGCCCCGGGACAGGGGATCAGCCCCAGCATTTT.

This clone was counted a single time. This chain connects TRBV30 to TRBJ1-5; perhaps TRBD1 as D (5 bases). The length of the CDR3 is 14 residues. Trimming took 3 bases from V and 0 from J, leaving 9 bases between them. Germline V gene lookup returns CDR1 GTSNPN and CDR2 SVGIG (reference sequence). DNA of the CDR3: TGTGCCTGGAGGTCCAGGGTTAGCAATCAGCCCCAGCATTTT. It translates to CAWRSRVSNQPQHF. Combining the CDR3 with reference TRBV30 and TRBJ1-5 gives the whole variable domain SQTIHQWPATLVQPVGSPLSLECTVEGTSNPNLYWYRQAAGRGLQLLFYSVGIGQISSEVPQNLSASRPQDRQFILSSKKLLLSDSGFYLCAWRSRVSNQPQHFGDGTRLSIL.